Below are 4 T cell receptor beta chains sequenced from a single sample in a study of cytomegalovirus exposure and HLA in healthy donors. The primer mix had 60 Vbeta and 13 Jbeta primers. Sequenced by immunoSEQ multiplex PCR; TCRdb stores in-frame clones only, minus some. The sample contains 200,000 or so clones, 75% to 85% of which appear only once. The specimen sequenced was PBMCs. The receptor source for this set is a woman aged 18-29 years in good health and CMV-seropositive.

The chain couples TRBV11-2 to TRBJ2-7; 7 bases match TRBD1. The V and J ends lost 4 bases and 0 bases, in that order; junction bases with no gene match: 12. Germline assignment: CDR1 SGHAT and CDR2 FQNNGV. The CDR3 has 17 amino acids. CDR3 DNA sequence: TGTGCCAGCAGCTCGCGGGTGACAGGGATCCCCTCCTACGAGCAGTACGTC. Translated: CASSSRVTGIPSYEQYV.

V gene TRBV7-2 combines with J gene TRBJ2-7; 7 positions match TRBD1. The CDR3 contains 14 residues. Germline lookup yields CDR1 SGHTA and CDR2 FQGNSA. Trimming cost V 4 bases and J 0 bases; bases outside gene matches: 3. This CDR3 reads CASSWGQPSYEQYF. CDR3 sequence (DNA): TGTGCCAGCAGCTGGGGACAGCCCTCCTACGAGCAGTACTTC. The whole variable domain, remainder taken from reference TRBV7-2 and TRBJ2-7, is GAGVSQSPSNKVTEKGKDVELRCDPISGHTALYWYRQSLGQGLEFLIYFQGNSAPDKSGLPSDRFSAERTGGSVSTLTIQRTQQEDSAVYLCASSWGQPSYEQYFGPGTRLTVT.

J is TRBJ1-2 and V is TRBV7-2; D unresolved. Germline CDR1 reads SGHTA; CDR2 reads FQGNSA. Trimming pared 0 bases from V and 8 bases from J, leaving 10 bases between. CDR3 length equals 13 residues. The CDR3 region has the DNA TGTGCCAGCAGCTTAGCGGCAGGCCACGGCTACACCTTC. This translates into CASSLAAGHGYTF.

The chain joins TRBV18 to TRBJ2-7, with 7 positions matching TRBD1. The CDR3 runs to 14 residues. Unmatched junction bases numbered 4, after V lost 3 bases and J lost 2 bases. Germline loops: CDR1 KGHSH, CDR2 LQKENI. The CDR3 sequence is CASSPRDSAYEQYF. The CDR3 coding sequence is TGTGCCAGCTCACCCCGGGACAGTGCCTACGAGCAGTACTTC.